This TCR beta chain was found in a study of patients and donors after allogeneic stem cell transplantation. Germline V lookup: CDR1 DFQATT, CDR2 SNEGSKA (reference sequence). V was pared by 3 bases and J by 2 bases, with 12 bases between. CDR3 size: 14 residues. This clonotype occurred a few times. TCRdb analysed the RT-PCR reads with MiXCR anew, one entry per CDR3 protein. The repertoire holds more than 850,000 distinct CDR3 sequences, with roughly 18% as singletons. The receptor was isolated from a human donor who was either an allogeneic HSCT recipient or a stem cell or donor lymphocyte infusion donor (not recorded which). It is not recorded whose cells these are; they may come from a transplant donor. Sequenced material: blood, either unsorted or a sorted T cell fraction (not recorded which). The chain recombines TRBV20-1 with TRBJ2-3; either TRBD1 or TRBD2 may supply D (6 bases each). The CDR3 sequence is CSASTGAPTDTQYF. CDR3 nucleotides: TGCAGTGCTAGCACGGGGGCCCCCACAGATACGCAGTATTTT.